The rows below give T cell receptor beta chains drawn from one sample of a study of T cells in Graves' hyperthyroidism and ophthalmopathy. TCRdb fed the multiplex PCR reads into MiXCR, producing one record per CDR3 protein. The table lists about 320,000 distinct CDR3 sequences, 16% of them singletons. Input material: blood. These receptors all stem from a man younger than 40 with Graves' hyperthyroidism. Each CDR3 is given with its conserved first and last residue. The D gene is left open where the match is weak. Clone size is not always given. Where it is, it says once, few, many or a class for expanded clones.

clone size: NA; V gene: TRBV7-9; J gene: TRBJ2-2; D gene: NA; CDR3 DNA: TGTGCCAGCACCATAAGAGGGATGGGCACCGGGGAGCTGTTTTTT; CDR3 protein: CASTIRGMGTGELFF
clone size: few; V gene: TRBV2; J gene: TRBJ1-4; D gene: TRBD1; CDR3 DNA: TGTGCCAGCTCGACAGGGTGGAATGAAAAACTGTTTTTT; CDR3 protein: CASSTGWNEKLFF
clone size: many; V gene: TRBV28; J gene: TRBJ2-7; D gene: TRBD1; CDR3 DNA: TGTGCCAGCAGTCGGGCCGGGACAGGGTATTACGAGCAGTACTTC; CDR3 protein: CASSRAGTGYYEQYF
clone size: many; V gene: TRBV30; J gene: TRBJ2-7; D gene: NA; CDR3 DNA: TGTGCCTGGAGTCTCAAGACCTTCTACGAGCAGTACTTC; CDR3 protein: CAWSLKTFYEQYF
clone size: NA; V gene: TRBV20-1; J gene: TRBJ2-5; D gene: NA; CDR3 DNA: TGCAGTGCTCCGTTGGAGGTACAAGAGACCCAGTACTTC; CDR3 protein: CSAPLEVQETQYF
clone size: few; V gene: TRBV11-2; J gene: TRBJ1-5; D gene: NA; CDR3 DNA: TGTGCCAGCAGCTTAGGAACTAGCAATCAGCCCCAGCATTTT; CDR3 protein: CASSLGTSNQPQHF
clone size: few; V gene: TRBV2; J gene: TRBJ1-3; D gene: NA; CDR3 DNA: TGTGCCAGCAGGCCCAATTACTCTGGAAACACCATATATTTT; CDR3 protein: CASRPNYSGNTIYF
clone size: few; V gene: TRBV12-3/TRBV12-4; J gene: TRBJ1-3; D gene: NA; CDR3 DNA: TGTGCCAGCAGTGCCTACGGGGTTTCTGCTGGAAACACCATATATTTT; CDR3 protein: CASSAYGVSAGNTIYF
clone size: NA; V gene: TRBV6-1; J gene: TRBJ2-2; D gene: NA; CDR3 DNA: TGTGCCAGCAGGGCAGTCTACGTAAACGGGGAGCTGTTTTTT; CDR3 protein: CASRAVYVNGELFF
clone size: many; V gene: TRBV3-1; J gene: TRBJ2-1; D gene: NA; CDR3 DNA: TGTGCCAGCAGCCTTAGAAAGGGGAATGAGCAGTTCTTC; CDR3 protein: CASSLRKGNEQFF
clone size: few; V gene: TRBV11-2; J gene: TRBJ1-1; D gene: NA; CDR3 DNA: TGTGCCAGCAGCATCCAGCGGGAGAGCACTGAAGCTTTCTTT; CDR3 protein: CASSIQRESTEAFF